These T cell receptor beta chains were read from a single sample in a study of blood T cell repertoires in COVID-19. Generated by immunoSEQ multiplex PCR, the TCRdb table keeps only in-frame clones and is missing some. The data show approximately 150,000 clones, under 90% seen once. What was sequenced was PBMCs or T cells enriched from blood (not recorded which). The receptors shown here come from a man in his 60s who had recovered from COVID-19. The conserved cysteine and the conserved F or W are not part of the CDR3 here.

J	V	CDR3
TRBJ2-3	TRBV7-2	ASSLVGTGRTDTQY
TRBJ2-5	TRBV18	ASSLDRVTQY
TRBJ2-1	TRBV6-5	ATSSSGAYNEQF
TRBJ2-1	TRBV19	ASGRNEQF
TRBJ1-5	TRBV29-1	STRENNQPQH
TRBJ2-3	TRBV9	ASSVAKTGTSGGRTDTQY
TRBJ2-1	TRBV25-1	ASEPRVAPYNEQF
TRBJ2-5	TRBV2	ASSGTGSETQY
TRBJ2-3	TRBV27	ASSRESSTDTQY
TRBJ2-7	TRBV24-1	ATSDRQGRYEQY
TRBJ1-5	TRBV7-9	ASSPGTDSNQPQH
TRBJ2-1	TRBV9	ASSPGGWNEQF
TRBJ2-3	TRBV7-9	ASSQLGQPTDTQY
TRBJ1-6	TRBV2	ASRTGQNSPLH
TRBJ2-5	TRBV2	ANLKTGEKETQY
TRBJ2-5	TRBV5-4	ASSLSRRETQY
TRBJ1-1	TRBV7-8	ASSRDRDTEAF
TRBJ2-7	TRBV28	ASRQSTRISSYEQY
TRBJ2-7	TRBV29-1	SVAAGTGSYEQY
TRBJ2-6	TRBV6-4	ASSGDNSGANVLT
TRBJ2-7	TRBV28	ASTSGQGSSYEQY
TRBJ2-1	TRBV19	ASSIQGPGTSGKNEQF
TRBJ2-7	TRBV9	ASSAQTGYEQY
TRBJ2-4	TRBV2	ASSTQGEDIQY
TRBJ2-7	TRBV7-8	ASSRGTGTISYEQY
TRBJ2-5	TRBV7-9	ASSLGGQGPQETQY
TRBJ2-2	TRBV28	ASSLHTGVGELF
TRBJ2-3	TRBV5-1	ASSLAGGTDTQY
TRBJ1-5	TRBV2	ASSSGQGIGQPQH
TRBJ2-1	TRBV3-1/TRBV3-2	ASSQTSGPNEQF
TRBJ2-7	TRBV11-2	ASSDLAGVAEQY
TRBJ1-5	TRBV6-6	ASSYRQIINQPQH
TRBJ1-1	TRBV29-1	SFTGTVLNTEAF
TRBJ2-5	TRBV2	ASSEFTAQETQY
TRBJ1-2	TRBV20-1	SASIGRGYGYT
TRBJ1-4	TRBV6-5	ASSLAGEGAEKLF
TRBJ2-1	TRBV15	ATSSNSNYNEQF
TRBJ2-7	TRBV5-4	ASSSRGTGSYEQY
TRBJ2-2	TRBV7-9	ASSPGRAGELF
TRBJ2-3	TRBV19	ASSTSDTQY
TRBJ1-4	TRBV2	ASRYRGTNEKLF
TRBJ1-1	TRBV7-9	AGRRGDTEAF
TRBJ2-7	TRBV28	ASSFSVGGHSYEQY
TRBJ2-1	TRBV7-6	ASSLVSSYNEQF
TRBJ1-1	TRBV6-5	ASSYSSPGQAF
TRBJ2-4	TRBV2	ASTRTLAKNIQY
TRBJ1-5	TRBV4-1	ASSHADRDNQPQH
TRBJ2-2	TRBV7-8	ASSLRTGFGDTGELF
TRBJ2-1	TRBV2	ASRQGPITDNEQF